Described below is a single T cell receptor beta chain sequence and its context. Its binding antigen is unknown. Base-call qualities are not available, and no considerably larger clone is one nucleotide away. This sample stems from a study of tumor-infiltrating T cells and Merkel cell polyomavirus (dated by TCRdb to 2016 to 2017). For context, the study as a whole: In Merkel cell carcinoma patients, the study investigated CD8+ T cells specific for the Merkel cell polyomavirus KLL epitope. Patients came in at different disease stages and had a median follow-up of 2.7 years, ranging from about 1.1 to 6.0 years. Varied, non-standardized therapies, including chemotherapy, radiation and immunotherapies, were received by the patients. TRB sequencing was performed on KLL-tetramer-sorted cells from blood or tumor-infiltrating lymphocytes in roughly 15 samples, as well as on eleven to twelve matched whole-tumor samples. Most whole-tumor samples were 25-micron curls cut from formalin-fixed, paraffin-embedded tissue blocks. Of all the tumor samples in the study, one was a frozen nodal tumor digest and another was a flash-frozen core biopsy of a metastasis.

The CDR3 numbers 18 residues from cysteine through phenylalanine. The kept DNA is CDR3 alone, 54 bases in frame from the first base. As encoded in the germline V gene, CDR1 is MDHEN while CDR2 is SYDVKM. Trimming leaves V shorter by 4 bases and J shorter by 1 base, with the junction holding 15 bases beyond the gene matches. Robust positive staining for Merkel cell polyomavirus Large T antigen was observed by immunohistochemistry in the tumors of all patients. Roughly twelve Merkel cell carcinoma patients with robust KLL-tetramer+ populations, above 0.04% of CD8+ T cells, in blood and/or cultured TIL were included. Every patient was Caucasian, and patient ages had a median of roughly 67 years and ranged from about 50 to 77 years. Lymph node tumors were analyzed for patients with unknown primaries who presented with nodal disease, or when insufficient primary tissue was available. Here is what the overall study found, with its caveats: One limitation of the study is the small sample size (n of about twelve patients). A higher intratumoral fraction of KLL-specific T cells (1.9-18% versus roughly 0-0.14%) was associated with significantly improved MCC-specific survival. Because the study covered only a single viral epitope, T cells targeting other Merkel cell polyomavirus epitopes were not captured. KLL-specific TRB repertoires were diverse and mostly private, with just one public clonotype, shared by two patients, among several hundred unique sequences. More unique KLL-specific clonotypes in tumors (about 5-108 vs 0-3) was associated with a significant MCC-specific survival advantage (P = 0.0051).

Libraries came from the immunoSEQ multiplex PCR assay. Genomic DNA extraction, TRB sequencing and normalization were carried out by Adaptive Biotechnologies (Seattle, WA). The authors' pipeline ran thus. Clonality was computed as one minus Shannon entropy of productive TRB sequences normalized by log2 of unique productive sequences. KLL-specific clonotypes in tumors were identified by matching TCRbeta CDR3 amino acid sequences with those from each patient's tetramer-sorted sample. The source is immuneACCESS, and TCRdb retained only in-frame sequences with V and J called. Part of the clones is not carried over; for the studies checked, unresolved V genes explain less than half of this, and the remainder is unexplained. The DNA was the basis for D and trimming; V, J and clone size are from that table. This sample holds 26,000 or so clones; nearly 90% were observed only once. Around 2.5% of the sample rests with the top ten.

This receptor chain uses TRBV28 and TRBJ1-1; TRBD1 fits 7 bases in the junction. The TCR comes from a man aged 45-65 years with Merkel cell carcinoma. Sequencing input: lymph node tissue. At the DNA level, the sequence is TGTGCCAGCAGTTATGGGCCTGGCAGGACAGGAGAGAACACTGAAGCTTTCTTT. It translates as CASSYGPGRTGENTEAFF.